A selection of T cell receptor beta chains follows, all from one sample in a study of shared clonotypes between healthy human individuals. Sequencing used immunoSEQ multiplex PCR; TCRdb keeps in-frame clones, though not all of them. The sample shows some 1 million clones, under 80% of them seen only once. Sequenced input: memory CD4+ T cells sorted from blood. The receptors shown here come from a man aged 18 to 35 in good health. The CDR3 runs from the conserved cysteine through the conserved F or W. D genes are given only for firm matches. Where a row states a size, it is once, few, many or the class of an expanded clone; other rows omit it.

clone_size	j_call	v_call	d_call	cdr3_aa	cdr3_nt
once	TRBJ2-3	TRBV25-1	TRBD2	CASRLAGTDTQYF	TGTGCCAGCAGACTAGCGGGCACAGATACGCAGTATTTT
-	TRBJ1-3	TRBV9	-	CASSDHVGGSGNTIYF	TGTGCCAGCAGCGACCACGTTGGGGGGTCTGGAAACACCATATATTTT
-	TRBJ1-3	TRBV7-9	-	CASSSQGSGNTIYF	TGTGCCAGCAGCTCACAGGGTTCTGGAAACACCATATATTTT
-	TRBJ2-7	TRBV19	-	CASSRRGGDEQYF	TGTGCCAGTAGTCGTAGGGGGGGCGACGAGCAGTACTTC
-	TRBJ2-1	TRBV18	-	CASSPIHNEQFF	TGTGCCAGCTCACCAATCCACAATGAGCAGTTCTTC
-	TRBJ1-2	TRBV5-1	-	CASSLDFQGPLKYGYTF	TGCGCCAGCAGCTTGGACTTTCAGGGTCCCTTGAAGTATGGCTACACCTTC
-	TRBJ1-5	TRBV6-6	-	CASSYGGYNSNQPQHF	TGTGCCAGCAGTTACGGGGGGTATAATAGCAATCAGCCCCAGCATTTT
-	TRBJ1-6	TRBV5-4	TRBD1	CASSLDSDRVHSPLHF	TGTGCCAGCAGCTTGGATTCGGACAGGGTACACTCACCCCTCCACTTT
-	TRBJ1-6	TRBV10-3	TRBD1	CAISEPRTGGNNSPLHF	TGTGCCATCAGTGAGCCCCGGACAGGTGGAAATAATTCACCCCTCCACTTT
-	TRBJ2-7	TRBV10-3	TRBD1	CAISEEGQGTKQYF	TGTGCCATCAGTGAGGAAGGACAGGGGACGAAGCAGTACTTC
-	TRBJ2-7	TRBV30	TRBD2	CAWSAPTSGRNEQYF	TGTGCCTGGAGTGCCCCGACTAGCGGGAGAAACGAGCAGTACTTC
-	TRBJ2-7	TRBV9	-	CASSVDVNPRVGEQYF	TGTGCCAGCAGCGTAGACGTAAACCCCCGGGTCGGCGAGCAGTACTTC
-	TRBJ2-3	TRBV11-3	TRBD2	CASSPMGGPDTQYF	TGTGCCAGCAGTCCGATGGGAGGGCCCGATACGCAGTATTTT
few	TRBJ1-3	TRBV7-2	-	CASQGAGNTIYF	TGTGCCAGCCAGGGAGCTGGAAACACCATATATTTT
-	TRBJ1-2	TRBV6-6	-	CASSRQGYGYTF	TGTGCCAGCAGTCGTCAGGGGTATGGCTACACCTTC
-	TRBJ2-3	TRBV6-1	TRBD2	CAGNSGSTDTQYF	TGTGCCGGGAATAGCGGGAGCACAGATACGCAGTATTTT